Listed below are T cell receptor beta chains from one sample, sequenced in a study of post-analysis software for immune sequencing data. Each CDR3 protein gets one entry after TCRdb re-called the PCR reads with MiXCR. The sample yields fewer than 900,000 distinct CDR3 sequences, roughly 46% seen once. Source material: blood. The receptors were gathered from a girl aged 5-17 years with multiple sclerosis. CDR3s include the opening cysteine and the closing phenylalanine or tryptophan. The D gene is left open where the match is weak. Not all rows give a size; the values are once, few, many and, for expanded clones, a class.

V gene,J gene,clone size,D gene,CDR3 protein,CDR3 DNA
TRBV6-5,TRBJ1-6,.,.,CASSYSSGNRNSPLHF,TGTGCCAGCAGTTACTCGTCAGGCAACCGGAATTCACCCCTCCACTTT
TRBV3-1,TRBJ1-1,.,TRBD1,CASSPWTGRGGNTEAFF,TGTGCCAGCAGCCCCTGGACAGGGCGGGGAGGGAACACTGAAGCTTTCTTT
TRBV10-3,TRBJ2-7,few,TRBD2,CAISGSSGVSSYEQYF,TGTGCCATCAGTGGGTCTAGCGGGGTGAGCTCCTACGAGCAGTACTTC
TRBV7-9,TRBJ2-1,few,.,CASSPPNDNEQFF,TGTGCCAGCAGCCCCCCCAACGACAATGAGCAGTTCTTC
TRBV30,TRBJ1-6,few,TRBD1,CAWGQGGNSPLHF,TGTGCCTGGGGACAGGGGGGTAATTCACCCCTCCACTTT
TRBV12-3/TRBV12-4,TRBJ2-5,.,TRBD2,CASSSLGTSGKRAEGVETQYF,TGTGCCAGCAGTTCGCTAGGGACTAGCGGGAAGAGGGCCGAGGGTGTAGAGACCCAGTACTTC
TRBV12-3/TRBV12-4,TRBJ2-7,few,TRBD2,CASSQLSRTSGRRYEQYF,TGTGCCAGCAGTCAGTTGTCCCGAACTAGCGGGAGGAGATACGAGCAGTACTTC
TRBV12-3/TRBV12-4,TRBJ2-5,.,.,CASSRTSLETQYF,TGTGCCAGCAGTCGTACTAGTTTGGAGACCCAGTACTTC
TRBV2,TRBJ2-3,few,TRBD2,CASSDPGGYTDTQYF,TGTGCCAGCAGTGACCCGGGAGGGTACACAGATACGCAGTATTTT
TRBV9,TRBJ2-3,.,TRBD2,CASSVRGLAATTDTQYF,TGTGCCAGCAGCGTGCGGGGACTAGCGGCCACCACAGATACGCAGTATTTT
TRBV7-2,TRBJ2-3,.,TRBD2,CASSFGGLAGSSTDTQYF,TGTGCCAGCAGCTTTGGGGGACTAGCGGGGTCTAGCACAGATACGCAGTATTTT
TRBV9,TRBJ2-7,.,.,CASSVGQGNSYEQYF,TGTGCCAGCAGCGTAGGACAAGGGAACTCCTACGAGCAGTACTTC
TRBV25-1,TRBJ2-1,.,.,CASSESTSSYNEQFF,TGTGCCAGCAGTGAATCAACTAGCTCCTACAATGAGCAGTTCTTC
TRBV29-1,TRBJ2-1,many,.,CSVESARNNEQFF,TGCAGCGTTGAATCTGCCAGAAACAATGAGCAGTTCTTC
TRBV10-2,TRBJ1-1,few,.,CASNSNRVSTEAFF,TGCGCCAGCAATTCGAACAGGGTGTCAACTGAAGCTTTCTTT
TRBV7-3,TRBJ2-4,.,.,CASSLTPKNIQYF,TGCGCCAGCAGCTTAACCCCCAAAAACATTCAGTACTTC
TRBV12-3/TRBV12-4,TRBJ2-7,.,TRBD2,CASSFSQAGEAPFRQYF,TGTGCCAGCAGTTTTAGTCAGGCGGGAGAAGCCCCTTTTCGGCAGTACTTC
TRBV18,TRBJ2-1,once,.,CASSPSQGEGAYNEQFF,TGTGCCAGCTCACCCTCTCAAGGAGAAGGGGCCTACAATGAGCAGTTCTTC
TRBV7-9,TRBJ2-1,.,.,CASLIGASPRNEQFF,TGTGCCAGCCTGATAGGAGCTTCCCCCCGCAATGAGCAGTTCTTC
TRBV29-1,TRBJ1-5,.,TRBD1,CSVLTGQGSNQPQHF,TGCAGCGTCTTGACCGGACAGGGAAGCAATCAGCCCCAGCATTTT
TRBV6-5,TRBJ2-4,few,TRBD1,CASSPTDRAKNIQYF,TGTGCCAGCAGCCCGACGGACAGGGCCAAAAACATTCAGTACTTC
TRBV9,TRBJ2-1,.,TRBD2,CASSVGGGEAFYNEQFF,TGTGCCAGCAGCGTAGGGGGGGGTGAGGCTTTCTACAATGAGCAGTTCTTC
TRBV10-2,TRBJ1-4,.,TRBD1,CASGGAGGATNEKLFF,TGCGCCAGCGGTGGGGCAGGGGGCGCGACTAATGAAAAACTGTTTTTT
TRBV3-1,TRBJ2-7,.,.,CASGNRDYEQYF,TGTGCCAGCGGGAACAGGGACTACGAGCAGTACTTC
TRBV9,TRBJ1-6,.,.,CASSVDTTNSPLHF,TGTGCCAGCAGCGTAGACACAACCAATTCACCCCTCCACTTT
TRBV7-9,TRBJ2-1,.,.,CASSPEGSYEQFF,TGTGCCAGCAGCCCGGAGGGCAGCTATGAGCAGTTCTTC
TRBV25-1,TRBJ1-2,few,.,CASSESDSYGYTF,TGTGCCAGCAGTGAATCTGATAGCTATGGCTACACCTTC
TRBV7-2,TRBJ1-6,.,.,CASSPDQSSYNSPLHF,TGTGCCAGCAGCCCAGATCAGAGCTCCTATAATTCACCCCTCCACTTT
TRBV7-9,TRBJ2-1,.,.,CASRDSQPYNEQFF,TGTGCCAGCAGGGACTCCCAACCCTACAATGAGCAGTTCTTC
TRBV5-5,TRBJ2-1,.,.,CASSSETGWGEQFF,TGTGCCAGCAGCTCAGAAACGGGGTGGGGTGAGCAGTTCTTC
TRBV5-1,TRBJ2-7,few,.,CASSPLSGIYEQYF,TGCGCCAGCAGCCCCCTGTCCGGGATCTACGAGCAGTACTTC
TRBV6-5,TRBJ2-1,.,TRBD2,CASQGLAGVKFF,TGTGCCAGCCAGGGACTAGCGGGAGTCAAGTTCTTC
TRBV27,TRBJ2-1,few,TRBD2,CASGRDEQFF,TGTGCCAGCGGGAGGGATGAGCAGTTCTTC
TRBV28,TRBJ2-4,once,.,CASSLWAEENIQYF,TGTGCCAGCAGTTTATGGGCAGAAGAAAACATTCAGTACTTC
TRBV5-6,TRBJ2-1,.,.,CASSPASDSYNEQFF,TGTGCCAGCAGCCCCGCTAGCGACTCCTACAATGAGCAGTTCTTC
TRBV29-1,TRBJ2-1,few,.,CSVPGQLYNEQFF,TGCAGCGTTCCGGGACAACTATACAATGAGCAGTTCTTC